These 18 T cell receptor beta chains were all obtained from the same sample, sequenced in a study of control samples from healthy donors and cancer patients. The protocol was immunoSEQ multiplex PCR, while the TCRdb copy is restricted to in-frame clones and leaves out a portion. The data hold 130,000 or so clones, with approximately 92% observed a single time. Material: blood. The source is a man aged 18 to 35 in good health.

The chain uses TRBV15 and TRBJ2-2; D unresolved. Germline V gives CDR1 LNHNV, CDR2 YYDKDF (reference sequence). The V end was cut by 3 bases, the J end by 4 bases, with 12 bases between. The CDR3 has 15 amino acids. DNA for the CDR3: TGTGCCACCAGCAGGACCTACGGCGGCACCGGGGAGCTGTTTTTT. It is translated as CATSRTYGGTGELFF.

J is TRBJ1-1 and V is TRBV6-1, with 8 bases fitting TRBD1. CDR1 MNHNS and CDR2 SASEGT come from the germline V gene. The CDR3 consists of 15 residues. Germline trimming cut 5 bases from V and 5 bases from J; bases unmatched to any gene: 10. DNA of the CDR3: TGTGCCAGCAGTTTAAGTCGGACAGGGAAAACTGAAGCTTTCTTT. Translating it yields CASSLSRTGKTEAFF.

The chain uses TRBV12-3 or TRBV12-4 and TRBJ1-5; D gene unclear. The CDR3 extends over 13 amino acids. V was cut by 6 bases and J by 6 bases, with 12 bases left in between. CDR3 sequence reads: CASSNTSGQPQHF. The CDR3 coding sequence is TGTGCCAGCAGCAATACATCGGGTCAGCCCCAGCATTTT.

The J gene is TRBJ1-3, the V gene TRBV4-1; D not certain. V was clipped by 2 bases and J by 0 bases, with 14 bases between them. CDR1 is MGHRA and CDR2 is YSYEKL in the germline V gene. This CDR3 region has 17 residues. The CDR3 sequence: CASSQLDIISSGNTIYF. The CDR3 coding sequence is TGCGCCAGCAGCCAATTAGATATAATCAGCTCTGGAAACACCATATATTTT.

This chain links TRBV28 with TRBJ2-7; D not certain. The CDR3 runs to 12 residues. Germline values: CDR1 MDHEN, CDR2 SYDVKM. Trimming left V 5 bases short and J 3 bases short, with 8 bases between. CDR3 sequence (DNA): TGTGCCAGCAGTCCGGCACTCTACGAGCAGTACTTC. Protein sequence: CASSPALYEQYF.

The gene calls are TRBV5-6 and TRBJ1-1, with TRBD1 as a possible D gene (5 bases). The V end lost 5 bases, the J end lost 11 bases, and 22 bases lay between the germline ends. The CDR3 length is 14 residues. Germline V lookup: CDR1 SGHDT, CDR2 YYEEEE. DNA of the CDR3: TGTGCCAGCAGTGCTTGGCGTAGCAGGGTTGGGGCTTTCTTT. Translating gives CASSAWRSRVGAFF.

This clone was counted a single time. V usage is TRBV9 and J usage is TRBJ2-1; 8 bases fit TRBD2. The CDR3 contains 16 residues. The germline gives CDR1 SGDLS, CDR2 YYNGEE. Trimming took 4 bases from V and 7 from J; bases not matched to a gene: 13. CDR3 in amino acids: CASSPSLSGAYNEQFF. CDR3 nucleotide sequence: TGTGCCAGCAGCCCCTCCCTTAGCGGGGCTTATAATGAGCAGTTCTTC.

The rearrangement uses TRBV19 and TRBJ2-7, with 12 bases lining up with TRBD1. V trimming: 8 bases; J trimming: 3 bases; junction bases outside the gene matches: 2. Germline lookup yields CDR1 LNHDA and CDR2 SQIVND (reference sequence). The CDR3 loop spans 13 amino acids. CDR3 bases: TGTGCCAGTGGGACAGGGGGCAACTACGAGCAGTACTTC. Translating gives CASGTGGNYEQYF. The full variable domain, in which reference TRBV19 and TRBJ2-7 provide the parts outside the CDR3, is DGGITQSPKYLFRKEGQNVTLSCEQNLNHDAMYWYRQDPGQGLRLIYYSQIVNDFQKGDIAEGYSVSREKKESFPLTVTSAQKNPTAFYLCASGTGGNYEQYFGPGTRLTVT.

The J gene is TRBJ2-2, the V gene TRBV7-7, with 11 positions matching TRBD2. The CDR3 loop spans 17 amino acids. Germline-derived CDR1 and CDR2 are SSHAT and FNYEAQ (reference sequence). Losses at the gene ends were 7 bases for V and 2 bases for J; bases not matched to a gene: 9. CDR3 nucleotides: TGTGCCAGCACCGGGACTAGCGGCCTCTTAAACACCGGGGAGCTGTTTTTT. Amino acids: CASTGTSGLLNTGELFF.

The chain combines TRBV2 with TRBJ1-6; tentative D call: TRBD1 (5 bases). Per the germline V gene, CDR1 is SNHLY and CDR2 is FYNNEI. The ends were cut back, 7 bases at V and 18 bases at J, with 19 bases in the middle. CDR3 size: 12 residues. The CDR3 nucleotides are TGTGCCAGCACCCAGACAGCGGCCAGATACCACTTT. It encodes CASTQTAARYHF.

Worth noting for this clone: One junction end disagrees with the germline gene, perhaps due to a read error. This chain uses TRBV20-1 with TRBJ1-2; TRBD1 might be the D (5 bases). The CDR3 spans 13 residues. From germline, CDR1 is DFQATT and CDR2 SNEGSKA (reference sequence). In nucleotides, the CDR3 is TGCAGTGCTAGTCCTCAAAACGGGGCCGGCGCCTTCTTC. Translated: CSASPQNGAGAFF.

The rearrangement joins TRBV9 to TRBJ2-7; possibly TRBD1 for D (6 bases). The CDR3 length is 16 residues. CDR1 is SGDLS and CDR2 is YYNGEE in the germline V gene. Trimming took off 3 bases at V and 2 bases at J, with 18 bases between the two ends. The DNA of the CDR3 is TGTGCCAGCAGCGCGAACTACAGGGTTCCTACCTACGAGCAGTACTTC. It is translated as CASSANYRVPTYEQYF. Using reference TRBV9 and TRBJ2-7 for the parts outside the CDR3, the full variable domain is DSGVTQTPKHLITATGQRVTLRCSPRSGDLSVYWYQQSLDQGLQFLIQYYNGEERAKGNILERFSAQQFPDLHSELNLSSLELGDSALYFCASSANYRVPTYEQYFGPGTRLTVT.

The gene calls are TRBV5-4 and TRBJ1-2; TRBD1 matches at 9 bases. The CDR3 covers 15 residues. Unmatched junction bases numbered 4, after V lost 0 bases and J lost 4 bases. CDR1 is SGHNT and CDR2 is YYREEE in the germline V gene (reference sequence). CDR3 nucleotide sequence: TGTGCCAGCAGCTTGGGTGGGGACAGGGTCTATGGCTACACCTTC. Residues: CASSLGGDRVYGYTF.

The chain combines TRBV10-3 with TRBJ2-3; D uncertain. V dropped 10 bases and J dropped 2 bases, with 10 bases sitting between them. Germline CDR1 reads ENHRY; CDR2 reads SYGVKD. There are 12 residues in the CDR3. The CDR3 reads CATQTDTDTQYF. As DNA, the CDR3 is TGTGCCACACAGACGGACACAGATACGCAGTATTTT.

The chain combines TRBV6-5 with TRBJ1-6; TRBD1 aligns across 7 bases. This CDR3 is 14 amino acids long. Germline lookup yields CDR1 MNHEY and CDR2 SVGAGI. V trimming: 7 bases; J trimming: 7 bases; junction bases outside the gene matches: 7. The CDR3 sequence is CASKYGTANSPLHF. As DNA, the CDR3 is TGTGCCAGCAAGTACGGGACAGCAAATTCACCCCTCCACTTT.

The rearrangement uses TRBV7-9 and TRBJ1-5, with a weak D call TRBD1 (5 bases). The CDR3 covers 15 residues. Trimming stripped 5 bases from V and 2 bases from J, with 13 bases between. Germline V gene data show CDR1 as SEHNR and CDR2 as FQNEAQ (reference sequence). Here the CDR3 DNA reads TGTGCCAGCAGCCTAGTGGGGGGGGGCAATCAGCCCCAGCATTTT. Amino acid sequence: CASSLVGGGNQPQHF. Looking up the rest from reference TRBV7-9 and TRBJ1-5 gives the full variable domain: DTGVSQNPRHKITKRGQNVTFRCDPISEHNRLYWYRQTLGQGPEFLTYFQNEAQLEKSRLLSDRFSAERPKGSFSTLEIQRTEQGDSAMYLCASSLVGGGNQPQHFGDGTRLSIL.

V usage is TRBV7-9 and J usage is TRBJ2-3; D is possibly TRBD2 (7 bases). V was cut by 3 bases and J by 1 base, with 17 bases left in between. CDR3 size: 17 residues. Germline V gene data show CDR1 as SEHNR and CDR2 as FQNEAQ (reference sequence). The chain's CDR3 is CASSFWTGGGGTDTQYF. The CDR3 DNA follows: TGTGCCAGCAGCTTCTGGACGGGCGGGGGCGGCACAGATACGCAGTATTTT.

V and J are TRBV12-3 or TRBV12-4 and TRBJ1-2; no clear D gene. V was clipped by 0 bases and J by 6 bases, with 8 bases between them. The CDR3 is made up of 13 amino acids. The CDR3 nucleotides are TGTGCCAGCAGTTTAGCCCTGGACCATGGCTACACCTTC. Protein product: CASSLALDHGYTF.